The 31 T cell receptor beta chains listed next were all sequenced from one sample in a study of preoperative IRX-2 immunotherapy in early breast cancer. The assay was immunoSEQ multiplex PCR, and TCRdb's table has in-frame clones only and misses some. Here the sample spans around 28,000 clones, 78% being singletons. Treatment here: preoperative locoregional IRX-2 cytokine immunotherapy. The material sequenced was lymph node tissue, taken before IRX-2 immunotherapy. These TCRs come from a human donor with breast cancer.

The chain carries TRBV6-4 and TRBJ1-2, with 8 bases matching TRBD1. Germline values: CDR1 MRHNA, CDR2 SNTAGT. The CDR3 loop spans 14 amino acids. The V gene end was trimmed by 10 bases and the J gene end by 5 bases; junction bases not matched to a gene: 12. The CDR3 loop is CATKDPDRVYGYTF. In DNA form, the CDR3 reads TGTGCCACAAAAGACCCGGACAGGGTGTATGGCTACACCTTC.

This chain connects TRBV23-1 to TRBJ2-5; TRBD1 is a possible D gene (6 bases). TRBV23-1 carries the ORF label, with uncertain function. V shed 6 bases and J shed 5 bases, with 22 bases lying between them. The CDR3 length is 16 residues. CDR3 sequence reads: CASSLGGRNSGETQYF. CDR3 nucleotides: TGCGCCAGCAGCTTAGGGGGACGTAATTCGGGGGAGACCCAGTACTTC.

The chain uses TRBV6-8 and TRBJ1-2; no definite D call. Trimming stripped 8 bases from V and 7 bases from J, with 17 bases between. Germline loops: CDR1 MNHGY, CDR2 SAAAGT. The CDR3 runs 13 residues. The CDR3 spells CASGSKGLGGYTF. CDR3 nucleotide sequence: TGTGCCAGCGGTTCGAAGGGCCTGGGTGGCTACACCTTC.

The chain carries TRBV15 and TRBJ1-4; D is unclear. CDR1 is LNHNV, CDR2 YYDKDF, per germline (reference sequence). Deletions cut 0 bases from V and 10 bases from J, with 18 bases between. The CDR3 has 16 amino acids. This CDR3 is CATSRDTGLPLGKLFF. The CDR3 nucleotides read TGTGCCACCAGCAGAGATACGGGATTGCCCCTGGGAAAACTGTTTTTT.

This chain connects TRBV6-8 to TRBJ1-1, with 10 bases that match TRBD1. V lost 6 bases and J lost 8; bases outside the gene matches: 6. The CDR3 has 13 residues. Germline loops: CDR1 MNHGY, CDR2 SAAAGT. CDR3 coding DNA: TGTGCCAGCAGGATGACAGGGGGCTCGGAAGCTTTCTTT. It yields the protein CASRMTGGSEAFF.

The rearrangement uses TRBV11-3 and TRBJ1-5; unclear D gene. There are 14 residues in the CDR3. Deletions cut 2 bases from V and 2 bases from J, with 7 bases between. The germline CDR1 and CDR2 sequences are SGHNT and YENEEA. The CDR3 reads CASSLSIGNQPQHF. The CDR3 bases are TGTGCCAGCAGCTTAAGCATAGGCAATCAGCCCCAGCATTTT. Drawing the rest from reference TRBV11-3 and TRBJ1-5, the complete variable domain is EAGVVQSPRYKIIEKKQPVAFWCNPISGHNTLYWYLQNLGQGPELLIRYENEEAVDDSQLPKDRFSAERLKGVDSTLKIQPAELGDSAVYLCASSLSIGNQPQHFGDGTRLSIL.

This clone was detected only once. The chain carries TRBV28 and TRBJ1-1; perhaps TRBD1 as D (5 bases). Germline V lookup: CDR1 MDHEN, CDR2 SYDVKM. V was shortened by 10 bases and J by 1 base, with 16 bases between the two germline ends. The CDR3 totals 14 residues. The CDR3 reads CATAGQQQNTEAFF. In DNA, the CDR3 is TGTGCCACCGCGGGGCAGCAGCAGAACACTGAAGCTTTCTTT.

In nucleotides, the CDR3 is TGTGCCAGCAGTCCAACGCGGCCGGGGAGGGACGAGCAGTACTTC. Translated, it gives CASSPTRPGRDEQYF. J is TRBJ2-7 and V is TRBV6-8; 7 bases are a match to TRBD2. V shed 5 bases, J shed 5 bases, and the junction held 12 bases outside the gene matches. The CDR3 contains 15 residues. Germline assignment: CDR1 MNHGY and CDR2 SAAAGT.

The chain combines TRBV6-8 with TRBJ1-3; possibly TRBD1 for D (5 bases). Germline CDR1 reads MNHGY; CDR2 reads SAAAGT. The CDR3 loop spans 14 amino acids. V was trimmed by 10 bases and J by 0 bases, leaving 13 bases between them. CDR3 residues: CATEDTRSGNTIYF. The CDR3 DNA reads as TGTGCCACCGAGGACACCCGCTCTGGAAACACCATATATTTT.

The J gene is TRBJ2-7, the V gene TRBV18, with 7 bases lining up with TRBD1. V shed 0 bases and J 2 bases; nucleotides not matched to a gene: 4. The CDR3 is 15 amino acids. Per the germline V gene, CDR1 is KGHSH and CDR2 is LQKENI. CDR3 bases: TGTGCCAGCTCACCACCAGGGGGCGTAACCTACGAGCAGTACTTC. Amino acids: CASSPPGGVTYEQYF.

The chain couples TRBV28 to TRBJ1-5; D perhaps matches TRBD1 (6 bases). CDR1 and CDR2 from the germline V gene are MDHEN and SYDVKM. Trimming shortened V by 2 bases and J by 8 bases, and 16 bases separated the two germline ends. This CDR3 region has 15 residues. The CDR3 coding sequence is TGTGCCAGCAGTTTAGGTATCAGGGGCTTGGAGCCCCAGCATTTT. Translating gives CASSLGIRGLEPQHF.

This chain joins TRBV10-2 and TRBJ1-1, with a weak D call TRBD1 (5 bases). The germline CDR1 and CDR2 sequences are WSHSY and SAAADI. CDR3 length: 17 amino acids. Trimming cost V 0 bases and J 0 bases, with 14 bases left between them. The CDR3 bases are TGCGCCAGCAGTGAGTCGGCAGGGATGGGGATGAACACTGAAGCTTTCTTT. Protein sequence: CASSESAGMGMNTEAFF.

The V gene is TRBV1, the J gene TRBJ2-2; TRBD2, the table's D call, lacks a check against the DNA. TRBV1 is a pseudogene. This CDR3 spans 18 amino acids. This chain's CDR3 is CASSQEGSGGYLSGELFF. The CDR3 nucleotides are TGCGCCAGCAGCCAAGAAGGTAGCGGGGGGTATTTATCCGGGGAGCTGTTTTTT.

The J gene is TRBJ2-1, the V gene TRBV11-3, with TRBD2 as a possible D gene (6 bases). The germline CDR1 and CDR2 sequences are SGHNT and YENEEA. CDR3 length equals 14 residues. Trimming removed 3 bases at V and 3 bases at J, with 9 bases between. The DNA of the CDR3 is TGTGCCAGCAGCTTCGGCGGGGTCTACAATGAGCAGTTCTTC. It translates to CASSFGGVYNEQFF.

This chain links TRBV11-3 with TRBJ2-7; 8 nucleotides match TRBD2. Germline values: CDR1 SGHNT, CDR2 YENEEA. V shed 2 bases, J shed 0 bases, and the junction held 6 bases outside the gene matches. The CDR3 loop spans 16 amino acids. CDR3: CASSLFQRGSSYEQYF. In nucleotides, the CDR3 is TGTGCCAGCAGCTTATTTCAGCGGGGGAGCTCCTACGAGCAGTACTTC.

The rearrangement uses TRBV7-1 and TRBJ2-1; the D gene is possibly TRBD2 (5 bases). TRBV7-1 is an open reading frame whose function is uncertain. V shed 4 bases and J shed 1 base, with 8 bases lying between them. The CDR3 consists of 14 residues. CDR3 protein: CASSLGGSYNEQFF. The CDR3 region has the DNA TGTGCCAGCAGCTTGGGCGGGTCCTACAATGAGCAGTTCTTC.

The V gene is TRBV28, the J gene TRBJ1-6, with 9 bases identical to TRBD1. The CDR3 is made up of 14 amino acids. Germline V gene data show CDR1 as MDHEN and CDR2 as SYDVKM. V dropped 10 bases and J dropped 13; count of bases not matched to a gene: 14. CDR3 residues: CAILHTGQGSPLHF. CDR3 sequence (DNA): TGTGCCATCCTACACACGGGACAGGGATCGCCCCTCCACTTT.

The rearrangement links TRBV12-2 to TRBJ2-2; TRBD1 is taken as the D call from the table, unchecked against the DNA. TRBV12-2 is a listed pseudogene. CDR3 length: 14 residues. This CDR3 is CASYRFANTRELFF. In nucleotides, the CDR3 is TGTGCCAGTTACAGGTTCGCGAACACCAGGGAGCTGTTTTTT.

The CDR3 nucleotides read TGCGCCAGCAGCCAAGAGTATGGATCAAGTCTGGCTTTCTTT. Amino acids: CASSQEYGSSLAFF. The chain couples TRBV1 to TRBJ1-1. TRBV1 is a pseudogene segment. CDR3 size: 14 residues.

The J gene is TRBJ2-5, the V gene TRBV18; 9 positions agree with TRBD1. The CDR3 sequence is 14 residues long. V trimming: 4 bases; J trimming: 2 bases; junction bases outside the gene matches: 2. The germline CDR1 and CDR2 sequences are KGHSH and LQKENI. Written as DNA, the CDR3 is TGTGCCAGCTCACGGACAGGGGTTCAAGAGACCCAGTACTTC. Protein product: CASSRTGVQETQYF.

The V and J genes are TRBV12-2 and TRBJ2-1. TRBV12-2 is flagged as a pseudogene. The CDR3 covers 15 residues. CDR3 in amino acids: CANQLGPGENNEQFF. In DNA, the CDR3 is TGTGCCAACCAGCTAGGGCCCGGAGAGAACAATGAGCAGTTCTTC.

The chain uses TRBV11-3 and TRBJ1-2; 10 bases agree with TRBD1. The CDR3 sequence is 14 residues long. The J segment lost 3 bases and the V segment lost 5 bases, leaving 3 bases of the junction unmatched. CDR1 and CDR2 (germline): SGHNT, YENEEA. CDR3 sequence reads: CASSPGQGDYGYTF. As DNA, the CDR3 is TGTGCCAGCAGCCCCGGACAGGGGGACTATGGCTACACCTTC.

The chain combines TRBV6-8 with TRBJ2-2; D remains unclear. The V and J ends lost 4 bases and 0 bases respectively, with 9 bases between them. The CDR3 consists of 15 residues. In germline, CDR1 is MNHGY, CDR2 SAAAGT. The CDR3 DNA sequence: TGTGCCAGCAGTTTGGCCAGCGCGAACACCGGGGAGCTGTTTTTT. Its protein product is CASSLASANTGELFF.

This clone was found once. The chain links TRBV28 to TRBJ1-2; 8 bases match TRBD1. Looked up from germline, CDR1 is MDHEN and CDR2 is SYDVKM. The J segment lost 4 bases and the V segment lost 0 bases, leaving 10 bases of the junction unmatched. CDR3 length equals 17 residues. The CDR3 region is CASSLWSTGAKPYGYTF. CDR3 DNA: TGTGCCAGCAGTTTATGGTCGACAGGGGCCAAACCCTATGGCTACACCTTC.

This chain connects TRBV1 to TRBJ2-7; TRBD1 is taken as the D call from the table, unchecked against the DNA. TRBV1 is a pseudogene locus. The CDR3 covers 16 residues. The CDR3 sequence: CASSQPSTGVMGEQYF. The CDR3 DNA sequence: TGCGCCAGCAGCCAACCGTCGACAGGGGTAATGGGCGAGCAGTACTTC.

The rearrangement links TRBV5-1 to TRBJ2-2; D might be TRBD1 or TRBD2, each matching 6 bases. There are 15 residues in the CDR3. Germline V lookup: CDR1 SGHRS, CDR2 YFSETQ. With 3 bases removed from V and 10 bases from J, the gap between germline ends came to 19 bases. CDR3 loop: CASSSVNSGEVELFF. The CDR3 DNA follows: TGCGCCAGCAGCTCGGTTAACTCAGGGGAGGTGGAGCTGTTTTTT.

This clone came up a few times. The CDR3 loop is CASNPAPRGLLGMNTEAFF. CDR3 in DNA: TGTGCCAGCAACCCCGCCCCGAGGGGGCTGCTCGGCATGAACACTGAAGCTTTCTTT. The chain carries TRBV6-8 and TRBJ1-1; 7 bases map to TRBD1. CDR1 is MNHGY, CDR2 SAAAGT, per germline. This CDR3 comprises 19 residues. V lost 7 bases to trimming and J lost 0 bases; unmatched junction nucleotides: 20.

This clone was observed once. The V and J genes are TRBV11-3 and TRBJ1-1; tentatively, D is TRBD1 (6 bases). Trimming took 5 bases from V and 4 from J, leaving 20 bases between them. Germline V gene sequence: CDR1 SGHNT, CDR2 YENEEA. The CDR3 totals 16 residues. This CDR3 is CASSKVGGHRVTEAFF. In DNA form, the CDR3 reads TGTGCCAGCAGCAAAGTAGGAGGACACAGGGTCACTGAAGCTTTCTTT.

The rearrangement joins TRBV11-3 to TRBJ1-3; D remains ambiguous. From germline, CDR1 is SGHNT and CDR2 YENEEA. With 5 bases removed from V and 7 bases from J, the gap between germline ends came to 15 bases. CDR3 length equals 14 residues. Here the CDR3 reads CASSIRFGGNTIYF. CDR3 in DNA: TGTGCCAGCAGCATAAGGTTCGGAGGGAACACCATATATTTT.

The chain has TRBV16 and TRBJ1-3; D not resolved. This CDR3 has 14 amino acids. In germline, CDR1 is KGHSY, CDR2 FQNENV. Trimming left V 4 bases short and J 7 bases short, with 14 bases between. The DNA for the CDR3 is TGTGCCAGCAGCCGAACGTCCAGAGGGAACACCATATATTTT. It yields the protein CASSRTSRGNTIYF.

V usage is TRBV28 and J usage is TRBJ1-5; no reliable D call. CDR1 MDHEN and CDR2 SYDVKM come from the germline V gene. Trimming took 3 bases from V and 2 from J, leaving 8 bases between them. This CDR3 has 14 residues. The DNA of the CDR3 is TGTGCCAGCAGTTTGGGTGGGCGCAATCAGCCCCAGCATTTT. Its translation: CASSLGGRNQPQHF.